The next 26 T cell receptor beta chains were all read from a single sample in a study of CD8+ T cells in alopecia areata. The sample's treatment: oral pan-JAK inhibitor, 5-10 mg twice daily. Investigators isolated RNA and reverse transcribed it into cDNA to act as the sequencing template. Assay: immunoSEQ multiplex PCR; the TCRdb copy retains only in-frame clones and omits some. The data hold roughly 140,000 clones, with around 82% observed a single time. Source: CD8+ T cells sorted from blood, taken at week 4, from a patient treated with tofacitinib. These receptors originate from a human donor with alopecia areata.

This chain links TRBV19 with TRBJ2-7, with 9 bases identical to TRBD1. V lost 5 bases, J lost 1 base, and 6 bases stayed unmatched. The length of the CDR3 is 15 residues. Germline CDR1 is LNHDA and CDR2 is SQIVND (reference sequence). CDR3 region: CASSAGQGPSYEQYF. CDR3 DNA: TGTGCCAGTAGTGCCGGACAGGGGCCGTCCTACGAGCAGTACTTC.

This chain uses TRBV27 with TRBJ1-6, with D unresolved. V was trimmed by 5 bases and J by 7 bases, leaving 12 bases between them. CDR1 and CDR2 (germline): MNHEY, SMNVEV (reference sequence). The length of the CDR3 is 14 residues. The CDR3 is CASSPGLPNSPLHF. CDR3 in DNA: TGTGCCAGCAGTCCCGGACTGCCCAATTCACCCCTCCACTTT.

The chain combines TRBV25-1 with TRBJ1-2; D unresolved. The CDR3 runs to 14 residues. Germline V gene lookup returns CDR1 MGHDK and CDR2 SYGVNS. The V end was cut by 6 bases, the J end by 3 bases, with 14 bases between. The CDR3 here is CASRLTAKHYGYTF. CDR3 DNA: TGTGCCAGCAGACTCACAGCTAAGCACTATGGCTACACCTTC.

The chain links TRBV30 to TRBJ2-1; 9 nucleotides line up with TRBD1. V gave up 4 bases and J gave up 6 bases; unmatched junction bases: 10. Germline V gene lookup returns CDR1 GTSNPN and CDR2 SVGIG (reference sequence). The CDR3 sequence is 15 residues long. CDR3 bases: TGTGCCTGGATTCGCCCCGGGACAGGGCGCAATGAGCAGTTCTTC. Its translation is CAWIRPGTGRNEQFF.

The chain combines TRBV5-1 with TRBJ1-1; 9 bases are a match to TRBD1. This CDR3 has 14 amino acids. Losses at the gene ends were 3 bases for V and 1 base for J; bases not matched to a gene: 1. The V gene's germline CDR1 is SGHRS and CDR2 YFSETQ. Written as DNA, the CDR3 is TGCGCCAGCAGCTCGGGACAGGGGAACACTGAAGCTTTCTTT. It is translated as CASSSGQGNTEAFF.

The chain uses TRBV5-8 and TRBJ2-7, with 8 bases lining up with TRBD1. V shed 4 bases, J shed 3 bases, and the junction held 12 bases outside the gene matches. The CDR3 is 16 amino acids. Germline V gene data show CDR1 as SGHTS and CDR2 as YDEGEE. CDR3 sequence (DNA): TGTGCCAGCAGCCCCGGGACAGGACCAGGGAACTACGAGCAGTACTTC. The encoded protein is CASSPGTGPGNYEQYF.

The chain carries TRBV2 and TRBJ2-6, with D unresolved. The length of the CDR3 is 16 residues. Germline V CDR1 and CDR2: SNHLY, FYNNEI. V was cut by 10 bases and J by 1 base, with 17 bases left in between. For the CDR3, the DNA is TGTGCCAACCATCACCAGCAACCTTCTGGGGCCAACGTCCTGACTTTC. Translation: CANHHQQPSGANVLTF.

The chain couples TRBV27 to TRBJ1-1, with D uncertain. Trimming pared 6 bases from V and 0 bases from J, leaving 8 bases between. CDR1 and CDR2 from the germline V gene are MNHEY and SMNVEV (reference sequence). The CDR3 sequence is 13 residues long. The CDR3 sequence is CASRIGMNTEAFF. The CDR3 DNA follows: TGTGCCAGCAGAATCGGAATGAACACTGAAGCTTTCTTT.

The rearrangement uses TRBV6-5 and TRBJ2-7, with a tentative D call TRBD1 (5 bases). Trimming took 0 bases from V and 4 from J, leaving 7 bases between them. The CDR3 has 13 residues. Germline values: CDR1 MNHEY, CDR2 SVGAGI. This CDR3 reads CASSYSDKYEQYF. The CDR3 DNA reads as TGTGCCAGCAGTTACTCGGACAAGTACGAGCAGTACTTC.

For this clone: One junction end does not reproduce the germline sequence, and a read error may be involved. This chain uses TRBV30 with TRBJ2-7, with TRBD1 as a possible D gene (6 bases). The CDR3 runs 14 residues. Germline assignment: CDR1 GTSNPN and CDR2 SVGIG (reference sequence). The CDR3 nucleotides are TGTGCCTTCGACCGGGACATCAGACCGTACGGGCAGTACTTC. The encoded protein is CAFDRDIRPYGQYF.

This clone was seen only once. This chain joins TRBV7-9 and TRBJ1-2, with a possible D match to TRBD1 (6 bases). The CDR3 is made up of 14 amino acids. Germline loops: CDR1 SEHNR, CDR2 FQNEAQ (reference sequence). V lost 1 base to trimming and J lost 5 bases, with 11 bases between them. DNA for the CDR3: TGTGCCAGCAGCTTAGGGACAGAGGGGTATGGCTACACCTTC. Translating it yields CASSLGTEGYGYTF.

This chain uses TRBV6-4 with TRBJ1-2; D perhaps matches TRBD1 (6 bases). CDR3 length: 16 residues. The V and J ends lost 6 bases and 5 bases respectively, with 22 bases between them. Germline V CDR1 and CDR2: MRHNA, SNTAGT. CDR3 nucleotide sequence: TGTGCCAGCAGGCCTAGCGGGGGACGGCAGGGGTATGGCTACACCTTC. The encoded protein is CASRPSGGRQGYGYTF.

V usage is TRBV5-1 and J usage is TRBJ2-3; D ambiguous. Germline V lookup: CDR1 SGHRS, CDR2 YFSETQ. Trimming cost V 4 bases and J 5 bases, with 11 bases left between them. The CDR3 runs to 13 residues. CDR3 residues: CASSPGDGDTQYF. The DNA for the CDR3 is TGCGCCAGCAGCCCCGGTGACGGAGATACGCAGTATTTT. Supplemented by reference TRBV5-1 and TRBJ2-3, the full variable domain reads KAGVTQTPRYLIKTRGQQVTLSCSPISGHRSVSWYQQTPGQGLQFLFEYFSETQRNKGNFPGRFSGRQFSNSRSEMNVSTLELGDSALYLCASSPGDGDTQYFGPGTRLTVL.

In this sample, this clone turned up once. The rearrangement joins TRBV5-1 to TRBJ2-7; possibly TRBD1 or TRBD2 for D (5 bases each). V dropped 5 bases and J dropped 2 bases, with 17 bases sitting between them. CDR1 SGHRS and CDR2 YFSETQ come from the germline V gene. The CDR3 runs to 15 residues. CDR3 DNA sequence: TGCGCCAGCAGTTACGGGACCCAAAGGCCCTACGAGCAGTACTTC. This gives the protein CASSYGTQRPYEQYF.

This chain joins TRBV5-4 and TRBJ1-1; D is ambiguous. V lost 4 bases, J lost 1 base, and 8 bases lay in between. This CDR3 region has 13 residues. Germline V gives CDR1 SGHNT, CDR2 YYREEE (reference sequence). The CDR3 here is CASSAQRNTEAFF. The CDR3 coding sequence is TGTGCCAGCAGCGCACAAAGGAACACTGAAGCTTTCTTT.

The chain is built from TRBV9 and TRBJ2-3; D uncertain. V gave up 3 bases and J gave up 4 bases, with 9 bases separating them. The CDR3 consists of 13 residues. Germline CDR1 reads SGDLS; CDR2 reads YYNGEE. CDR3 in amino acids: CASSAYIADTQYF. The CDR3 nucleotides are TGTGCCAGCAGCGCTTATATTGCAGATACGCAGTATTTT.

This chain joins TRBV5-4 and TRBJ2-1; 15 bases fit TRBD2. CDR3 length: 18 amino acids. The V gene's germline CDR1 is SGHNT and CDR2 YYREEE (reference sequence). V lost 0 bases to trimming and J lost 8 bases; unmatched junction nucleotides: 9. The CDR3 is CASSLDPWTSGGAYEQFF. The CDR3, as DNA: TGTGCCAGCAGCTTGGATCCGTGGACTAGCGGGGGGGCCTATGAGCAGTTCTTC.

The chain couples TRBV27 to TRBJ2-3; D is possibly TRBD1 or TRBD2 (6 bases each). This CDR3 has 14 residues. The V and J ends lost 3 bases and 5 bases respectively, with 12 bases between them. Germline CDR1 reads MNHEY; CDR2 reads SMNVEV (reference sequence). CDR3 amino acids: CASSFRGGGDTQYF. CDR3 DNA sequence: TGTGCCAGCAGTTTCAGGGGAGGAGGAGATACGCAGTATTTT.

The CDR3 sequence is CSATSSGRTEAFF. The CDR3 nucleotides read TGCAGCGCCACATCCTCGGGAAGAACTGAAGCTTTCTTT. This sequence joins TRBV29-1 and TRBJ1-1; D uncertain. The CDR3 has 13 amino acids. The V end was cut by 7 bases, the J end by 5 bases, with 17 bases between. The V gene's germline CDR1 is SQVTM and CDR2 ANQGSEA.

The chain has TRBV6-5 and TRBJ2-3; the D is unclear. Per the germline V gene, CDR1 is MNHEY and CDR2 is SVGAGI. Deletions cut 4 bases from V and 12 bases from J, with 14 bases between. The CDR3 runs 12 residues. DNA of the CDR3: TGTGCCAGCAGTTCAACCGGGCCTCCACAGTATTTT. It yields the protein CASSSTGPPQYF.

This chain joins TRBV21-1 and TRBJ2-5; TRBD2 was called by the table and not checked on the DNA. TRBV21-1 has pseudogene status. This CDR3 spans 19 amino acids. The CDR3 DNA reads as TGTGCCAGCAGCCCTCTGGGGAAACTAGCGGGAGACCCGGGTGGGACCCAGTACTTC. Translating gives CASSPLGKLAGDPGGTQYF.

This rearrangement joins TRBV1 to TRBJ1-3. TRBV1 is a pseudogene locus. This CDR3 comprises 18 residues. Here the CDR3 reads CTSSQDRLDREGRNTIYF. CDR3 in DNA: TGCACCAGCAGCCAAGATCGGCTCGACAGGGAGGGTAGAAACACCATATATTTT.

This sequence joins TRBV28 and TRBJ1-2; TRBD1 is a possible D gene (5 bases). The germline gives CDR1 MDHEN, CDR2 SYDVKM. This CDR3 spans 13 amino acids. Trimming cost V 2 bases and J 8 bases, with 12 bases left between them. The CDR3 loop reads CASSLEAGIGYTF. CDR3 in DNA: TGTGCCAGCAGTTTAGAGGCAGGGATCGGCTACACCTTC.

V usage is TRBV9 and J usage is TRBJ2-3, with a possible D match to TRBD2 (6 bases). Germline CDR1 is SGDLS and CDR2 is YYNGEE. Trimming took 3 bases from V and 3 from J, leaving 14 bases between them. CDR3 length equals 15 residues. Here the CDR3 reads CASSAYGTPTDTQYF. The CDR3 nucleotides read TGTGCCAGCAGCGCATACGGGACTCCTACAGATACGCAGTATTTT.

This sequence joins TRBV2 and TRBJ2-2; 9 positions match TRBD2. V gave up 2 bases and J gave up 1 base; unmatched junction bases: 8. This CDR3 spans 18 amino acids. The germline gives CDR1 SNHLY, CDR2 FYNNEI. This CDR3 is CASSERASGALNTGELFF. The CDR3 DNA sequence: TGTGCCAGCAGTGAAAGGGCTAGCGGGGCCCTGAACACCGGGGAGCTGTTTTTT.

J is TRBJ1-2 and V is TRBV29-1; 9 positions match TRBD1. With V trimmed by 2 bases and J by 6 bases, 4 bases remained unmatched. Germline CDR1 reads SQVTM; CDR2 reads ANQGSEA. The CDR3 extends over 13 amino acids. CDR3 sequence: CSVEPGTGNGYTF. The CDR3 coding sequence is TGCAGCGTTGAACCCGGGACAGGGAATGGCTACACCTTC.